These T cell receptor beta chains were read from a single sample in a study of CD8+ T cells in alopecia areata. Repertoires were generated with immunoSEQ multiplex PCR, while TCRdb's copy carries only in-frame clones and drops some. The table records around 140,000 clones, approximately 51% of them present only once. Sequencing was performed on CD4+ T cells sorted from blood, taken at week 0. These receptors were obtained from a human donor with alopecia areata. Each CDR3 is given with its conserved first and last residue. D genes are given only for firm matches. Clone sizes are given selectively: once, few, many, or a class where the clone is expanded.

TRBJ2-2	.	.	TRBV19	TGTGCCAGTAGCAAACTCGGAGTTGGGAACACCGGGGAGCTGTTTTTT	CASSKLGVGNTGELFF
TRBJ1-5	.	.	TRBV19	TGTGCCAGTAGTATGGGAACAGGGTGGCATCAGCCCCAGCATTTT	CASSMGTGWHQPQHF
TRBJ2-7	TRBD1	.	TRBV23-1	TGCGCCAGCAGCCGCACGATGGGACAGCCGGCCTACGAGCAGTACTTC	CASSRTMGQPAYEQYF
TRBJ2-5	.	.	TRBV7-2	TGTGCCAGCAGCGCCGGAGGCCCGGGAGAGACCCAGTACTTC	CASSAGGPGETQYF
TRBJ2-5	.	.	TRBV4-1	TGCGCCAGCAGCCAAGGCCTGACCCAGTACTTC	CASSQGLTQYF
TRBJ2-2	TRBD2	few	TRBV30	TGTGCCTGGAGTGCCGGACTAGCAAACACCGGGGAGCTGTTTTTT	CAWSAGLANTGELFF
TRBJ2-6	TRBD1	few	TRBV4-3	TGCGCCAGCAGCCAAGATCCCCGGACAGGCCCTGGGGCCAACGTCCTGACTTTC	CASSQDPRTGPGANVLTF
TRBJ2-5	.	.	TRBV29-1	TGCAGCGTTGCGGCGGGGGAGACCCAGTACTTC	CSVAAGETQYF
TRBJ2-5	.	.	TRBV2	TGTGCCAGCAGGGGGACACCTTGGGAGACCCAGTACTTC	CASRGTPWETQYF
TRBJ2-1	TRBD2	.	TRBV9	TGTGCCAGCAGCGTAGGGGTAGCGGGAAATGAGCAGTTCTTC	CASSVGVAGNEQFF